This is a list of T cell receptor beta chains from one sample in a study of T cell responses to AZD1222 COVID-19 vaccine. Sequencing was performed with immunoSEQ multiplex PCR; in TCRdb, only in-frame clones are kept and a portion is missing. This sample has about 140,000 clones; roughly 92% occur once, and the top ten carry 1.3% to 1.5%. The sequencing here drew on peripheral blood, taken on day 0 of AZD1222 vaccination. The source of these receptors is an adult in good health. CDR3s include the opening cysteine and the closing phenylalanine or tryptophan. The D gene is left open where the match is weak. Where a row states a size, it is once, few, many or the class of an expanded clone; other rows omit it.

clone size	V gene	J gene	D gene	CDR3 protein	CDR3 DNA
.	TRBV19	TRBJ1-4	.	CASSFRRNEKLFF	TGTGCCAGTAGTTTTCGACGGAATGAAAAACTGTTTTTT
.	TRBV18	TRBJ2-7	TRBD2	CASSSLAGSSYEQYF	TGTGCCAGCTCATCACTAGCGGGAAGCTCCTACGAGCAGTACTTC
.	TRBV7-3	TRBJ2-3	TRBD2	CASSSLAGSTDTQYF	TGTGCCAGCAGCTCCCTAGCGGGAAGCACAGATACGCAGTATTTT
.	TRBV2	TRBJ1-1	.	CASCGLLNTEAFF	TGTGCCAGCTGCGGACTGCTGAACACTGAAGCTTTCTTT
once	TRBV10-3	TRBJ1-4	.	CATRDLSFNEKLFF	TGTGCCACCCGGGACCTCTCCTTTAATGAAAAACTGTTTTTT
.	TRBV3-1/TRBV3-2	TRBJ2-7	.	CASSQDWPRRREQYF	TGTGCCAGCAGCCAAGATTGGCCGAGACGCCGCGAGCAGTACTTC
.	TRBV7-8	TRBJ1-4	.	CASSSPSGANEKLFF	TGTGCCAGCAGCTCACCCAGCGGAGCTAATGAAAAACTGTTTTTT
.	TRBV28	TRBJ1-5	TRBD1	CASTLKTGAGQPQHF	TGTGCCAGCACCCTAAAGACAGGGGCAGGGCAGCCCCAGCATTTT
.	TRBV14	TRBJ1-4	.	CASSHQGNEKLFF	TGTGCCAGCAGCCATCAGGGTAATGAAAAACTGTTTTTT
.	TRBV27	TRBJ1-6	.	CASSYLKRQTKSNSPLHF	TGTGCCAGCAGTTACCTAAAAAGACAGACCAAATCCAATTCACCCCTCCACTTT
.	TRBV20-1	TRBJ2-1	.	CSASWSAGGEQFF	TGCAGTGCTAGTTGGTCTGCGGGCGGTGAGCAGTTCTTC
.	TRBV3-1/TRBV3-2	TRBJ1-1	TRBD1	CASSHSDREGEAFF	TGTGCCAGCAGCCATTCCGACAGGGAAGGTGAAGCTTTCTTT
once	TRBV11-2	TRBJ1-1	.	CASSLRVVQGNTEAFF	TGTGCCAGCAGCTTAAGGGTCGTACAGGGGAACACTGAAGCTTTCTTT
.	TRBV12-2	TRBJ2-1	.	CASRPRGEAVEQFF	TGTGCAAGTCGCCCCAGAGGGGAAGCGGTCGAGCAGTTCTTC
few	TRBV7-2	TRBJ1-3	TRBD1	CASSFGGTVSGNTIYF	TGTGCCAGCAGCTTTGGCGGGACAGTATCTGGAAACACCATATATTTT
.	TRBV6-4	TRBJ2-3	TRBD2	CASSEASGGGDTQYF	TGTGCCAGCAGTGAAGCTAGCGGGGGCGGAGATACGCAGTATTTT
.	TRBV19	TRBJ1-3	.	CASSTYSYSGNTIYF	TGTGCCAGTAGTACCTACAGTTACTCTGGAAACACCATATATTTT
.	TRBV5-1	TRBJ1-1	.	CASSRSPGNTEAFF	TGCGCCAGCAGCCGCTCCCCGGGTAACACTGAAGCTTTCTTT
.	TRBV4-1	TRBJ1-3	.	CASSHIFRDGSGNTIYF	TGCGCCAGCAGCCACATATTCCGGGATGGCTCTGGAAACACCATATATTTT
.	TRBV2	TRBJ2-7	TRBD2	CAIVAGRTYEQYF	TGTGCCATAGTAGCGGGACGGACCTACGAGCAGTACTTC
.	TRBV30	TRBJ1-5	.	CAWSGTGTDNQPQHF	TGTGCCTGGAGTGGAACCGGGACTGATAATCAGCCCCAGCATTTT
.	TRBV4-3	TRBJ2-7	TRBD1	CASSPGQGAYEQYF	TGCGCCAGCAGTCCCGGACAGGGGGCCTACGAGCAGTACTTC
.	TRBV30	TRBJ2-3	TRBD1	CAWSGDRGPDTQYF	TGTGCCTGGAGTGGGGACAGGGGGCCAGATACGCAGTATTTT
.	TRBV6-1	TRBJ1-4	.	CASSEVGTSREKLFF	TGTGCCAGCAGTGAAGTGGGCACCTCTCGGGAAAAACTGTTTTTT
.	TRBV7-6	TRBJ1-5	TRBD1	CASSLGGQPNQPQHF	TGTGCCAGCAGCTTAGGGGGACAGCCCAATCAGCCCCAGCATTTT
.	TRBV11-2	TRBJ1-1	TRBD1	CASSGGQILNTEAFF	TGTGCCAGCAGCGGGGGACAGATACTGAACACTGAAGCTTTCTTT
.	TRBV6-1	TRBJ1-1	.	CASSEGGHTEAFF	TGTGCCAGCAGTGAAGGGGGGCACACTGAAGCTTTCTTT
.	TRBV2	TRBJ1-2	.	CASSEGGASGYTF	TGTGCCAGCAGTGAGGGCGGGGCGTCTGGCTACACCTTC
.	TRBV3-1/TRBV3-2	TRBJ2-2	.	CASSQASVGTGELFF	TGTGCCAGCAGCCAAGCTTCGGTAGGGACCGGGGAGCTGTTTTTT
.	TRBV9	TRBJ2-7	.	CASSGGADSSYEQYF	TGTGCCAGCAGCGGGGGGGCTGACAGCTCCTACGAGCAGTACTTC
.	TRBV3-1/TRBV3-2	TRBJ2-1	TRBD2	CASSQERLAGGMSGRVGRSNEQFF	TGTGCCAGCAGCCAAGAAAGACTAGCGGGAGGTATGAGCGGAAGAGTGGGTAGAAGCAATGAGCAGTTCTTC
.	TRBV4-3	TRBJ1-1	TRBD1	CASSQETGVTEAFF	TGCGCCAGCAGCCAGGAGACAGGGGTCACTGAAGCTTTCTTT
.	TRBV6-5	TRBJ1-3	.	CASSLRGVGDTIYF	TGTGCCAGCAGCCTGAGGGGGGTAGGGGACACCATATATTTT
.	TRBV27	TRBJ1-1	TRBD1	CASSPGQGNTEAFF	TGTGCCAGCAGTCCGGGACAGGGGAACACTGAAGCTTTCTTT
.	TRBV21-1	TRBJ2-1	.	CASKGPGAARQFF	TGTGCCAGCAAAGGACCAGGGGCAGCCCGGCAGTTCTTC
.	TRBV7-2	TRBJ2-3	.	CASSLWQDTQYF	TGTGCCAGCAGTCTCTGGCAGGATACGCAGTATTTT
.	TRBV5-8	TRBJ2-1	TRBD2	CASSLVGGSSYNEQFF	TGTGCCAGCAGCTTGGTTGGCGGGAGCTCCTACAATGAGCAGTTCTTC
.	TRBV7-9	TRBJ1-5	.	CASSWGTARNQPQHF	TGTGCCAGCAGCTGGGGGACGGCCCGAAATCAGCCCCAGCATTTT
.	TRBV6-5	TRBJ2-2	.	CASSSGFVDTGELFF	TGTGCCAGCTCATCCGGGTTTGTGGACACCGGGGAGCTGTTTTTT
.	TRBV3-1/TRBV3-2	TRBJ1-1	.	CASSQRTENTEAFF	TGTGCCAGCAGCCAACGGACAGAGAACACTGAAGCTTTCTTT
.	TRBV30	TRBJ2-7	TRBD1	CAWSYGQGNEQYF	TGTGCCTGGAGTTATGGACAGGGCAACGAGCAGTACTTC
.	TRBV2	TRBJ1-5	TRBD1	CASSRGPYSNQPQHF	TGTGCCAGCAGCAGGGGGCCCTATAGCAATCAGCCCCAGCATTTT
.	TRBV7-2	TRBJ2-7	TRBD1	CASSLLGQGSSYEQYF	TGTGCCAGCAGCTTATTGGGACAGGGGAGCTCCTACGAGCAGTACTTC
.	TRBV5-1	TRBJ1-2	.	CASSWTDPINYGYTF	TGCGCCAGCAGCTGGACCGATCCCATCAACTATGGCTACACCTTC
.	TRBV7-9	TRBJ1-6	.	CASSLRLANSPLHF	TGTGCCAGCAGCTTGCGACTGGCTAATTCACCCCTCCACTTT
.	TRBV27	TRBJ1-5	TRBD1	CASSLFHRGPSNQPQHF	TGTGCCAGCAGTTTATTCCACAGGGGGCCCAGCAATCAGCCCCAGCATTTT
.	TRBV27	TRBJ2-1	TRBD2	CASSLTPLTSGNEQFF	TGTGCCAGCAGTTTAACCCCCTTGACTAGCGGCAATGAGCAGTTCTTC
.	TRBV7-8	TRBJ2-5	.	CASSLEGPEPQYF	TGTGCCAGCAGCTTGGAGGGTCCGGAACCCCAGTACTTC
.	TRBV19	TRBJ1-6	.	CASSTQQGPLHF	TGTGCCAGTAGTACACAACAGGGACCCCTCCACTTT
.	TRBV7-2	TRBJ2-3	.	CASSPALAATLDTQYF	TGTGCCAGCAGCCCGGCGTTAGCGGCAACCCTAGATACGCAGTATTTT
.	TRBV12-3/TRBV12-4	TRBJ1-2	.	CASTINGDGYTF	TGTGCCAGCACCATTAATGGGGATGGCTACACCTTC
.	TRBV5-1	TRBJ1-1	TRBD1	CASRTLLDRGTEAFF	TGCGCCAGCAGGACGTTATTGGACAGGGGTACTGAAGCTTTCTTT
.	TRBV2	TRBJ1-5	.	CASSEGRNQPQHF	TGTGCCAGCAGTGAAGGGCGGAATCAGCCCCAGCATTTT
once	TRBV5-6	TRBJ2-7	.	CASSTASRTYEQYF	TGTGCCAGCAGCACGGCTTCAAGGACCTACGAGCAGTACTTC